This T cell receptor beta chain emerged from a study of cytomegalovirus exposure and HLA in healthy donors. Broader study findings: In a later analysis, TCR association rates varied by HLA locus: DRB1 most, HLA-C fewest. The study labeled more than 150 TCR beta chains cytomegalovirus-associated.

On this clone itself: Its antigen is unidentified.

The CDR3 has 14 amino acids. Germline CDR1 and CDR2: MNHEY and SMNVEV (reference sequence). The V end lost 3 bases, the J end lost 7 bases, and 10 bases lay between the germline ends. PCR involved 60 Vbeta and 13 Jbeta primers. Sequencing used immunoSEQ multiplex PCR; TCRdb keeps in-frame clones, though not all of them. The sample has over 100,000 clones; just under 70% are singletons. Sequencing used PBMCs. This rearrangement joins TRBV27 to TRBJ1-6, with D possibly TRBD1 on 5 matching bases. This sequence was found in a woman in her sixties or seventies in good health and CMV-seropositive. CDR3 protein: CASSFREGNSPLHF. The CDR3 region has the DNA TGTGCCAGCAGTTTCAGGGAAGGAAATTCACCCCTCCACTTT.